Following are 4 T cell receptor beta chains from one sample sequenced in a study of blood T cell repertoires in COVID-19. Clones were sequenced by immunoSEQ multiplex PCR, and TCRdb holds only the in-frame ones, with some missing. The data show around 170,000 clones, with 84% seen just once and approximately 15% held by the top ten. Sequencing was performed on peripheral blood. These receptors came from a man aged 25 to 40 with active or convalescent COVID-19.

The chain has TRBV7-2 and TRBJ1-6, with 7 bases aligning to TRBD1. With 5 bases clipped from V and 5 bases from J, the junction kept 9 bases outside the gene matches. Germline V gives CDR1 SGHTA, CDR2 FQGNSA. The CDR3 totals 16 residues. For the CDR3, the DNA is TGTGCCAGCAGCCCGAACGACAGGGTGAATAATTCACCCCTCCACTTT. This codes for CASSPNDRVNNSPLHF.

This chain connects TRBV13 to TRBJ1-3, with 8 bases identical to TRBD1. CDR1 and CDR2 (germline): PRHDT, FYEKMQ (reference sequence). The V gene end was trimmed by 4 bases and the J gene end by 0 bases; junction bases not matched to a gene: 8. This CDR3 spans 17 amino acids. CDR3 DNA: TGTGCCAGCAGCTACCGGGACAGGATCCTCTCTGGAAACACCATATATTTT. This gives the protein CASSYRDRILSGNTIYF.

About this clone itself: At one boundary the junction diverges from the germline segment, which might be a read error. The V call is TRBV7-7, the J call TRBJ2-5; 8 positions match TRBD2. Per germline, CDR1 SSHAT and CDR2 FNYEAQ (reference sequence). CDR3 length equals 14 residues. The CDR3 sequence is CASSPGGYQETQYF. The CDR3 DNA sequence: TGTGCTAGCAGCCCGGGGGGGTACCAAGAGACCCAGTACTTC. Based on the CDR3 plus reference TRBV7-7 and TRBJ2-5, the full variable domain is GAGVSQSPRYKVTKRGQDVTLRCDPISSHATLYWYQQALGQGPEFLTYFNYEAQPDKSGLPSDRFSAERPEGSISTLTIQRTEQRDSAMYRCASSPGGYQETQYFGPGTRLLVL.

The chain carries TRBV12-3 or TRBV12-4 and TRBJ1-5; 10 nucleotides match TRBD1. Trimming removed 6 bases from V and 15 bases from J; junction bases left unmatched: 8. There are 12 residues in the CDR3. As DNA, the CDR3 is TGTGCCAGCAGCCACGGGACAGGGGCCTGGCATTTT. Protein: CASSHGTGAWHF.